This T cell receptor beta chain originates from a study of regulatory T cells in long-lasting Graves disease. Time point defined: newly diagnosed GD, antithyroid drugs for less than 3 months. Isolated PBMC RNA provided the starting material for the TCR library. Arm-PCR of CDR3 regions and iRepertoire HTBI primers were used to build TCR beta libraries. TCRdb re-analysed the multiplex PCR reads in MiXCR, keeping a single row per CDR3 protein. The repertoire holds under 700,000 distinct CDR3 sequences, with around 16% as singletons. In its sample, this clonotype was seen many times. J gave up 2 bases and V 6 bases, and 4 bases lay outside the gene matches. This CDR3 region has 13 residues. This same sample was also part of a study on T cells in Graves' hyperthyroidism and ophthalmopathy.

This sample comprised peripheral blood mononuclear cells (PBMCs), obtained at new diagnosis, from a patient treated with antithyroid drugs. The sequence was collected from a woman aged 40-65 years with Graves disease. The gene calls are TRBV12-3 or TRBV12-4 and TRBJ2-7; 7 bases fit TRBD1. CDR3 protein: CASSTGTAYEQYF. The DNA for the CDR3 is TGTGCCAGCAGCACCGGGACAGCCTACGAGCAGTACTTC.